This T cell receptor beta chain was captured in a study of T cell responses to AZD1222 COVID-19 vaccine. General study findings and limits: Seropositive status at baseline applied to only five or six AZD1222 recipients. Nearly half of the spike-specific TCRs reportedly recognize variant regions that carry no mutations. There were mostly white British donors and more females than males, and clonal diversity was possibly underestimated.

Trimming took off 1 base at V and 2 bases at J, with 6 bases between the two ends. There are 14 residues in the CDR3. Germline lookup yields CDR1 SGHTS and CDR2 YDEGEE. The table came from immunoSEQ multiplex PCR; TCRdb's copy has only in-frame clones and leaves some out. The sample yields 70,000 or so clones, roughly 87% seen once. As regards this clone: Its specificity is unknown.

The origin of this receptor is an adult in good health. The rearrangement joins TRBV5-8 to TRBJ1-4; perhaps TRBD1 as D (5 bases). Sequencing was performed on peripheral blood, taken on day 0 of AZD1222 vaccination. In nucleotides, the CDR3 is TGTGCCAGCAGCTTGCAGGGTACTAATGAAAAACTGTTTTTT. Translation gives CASSLQGTNEKLFF. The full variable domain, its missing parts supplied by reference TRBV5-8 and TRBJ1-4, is EAGVTQSPTHLIKTRGQQATLRCSPISGHTSVYWYQQALGLGLQFLLWYDEGEERNRGNFPPRFSGRQFPNYSSELNVNALELEDSALYLCASSLQGTNEKLFFGSGTQLSVL.